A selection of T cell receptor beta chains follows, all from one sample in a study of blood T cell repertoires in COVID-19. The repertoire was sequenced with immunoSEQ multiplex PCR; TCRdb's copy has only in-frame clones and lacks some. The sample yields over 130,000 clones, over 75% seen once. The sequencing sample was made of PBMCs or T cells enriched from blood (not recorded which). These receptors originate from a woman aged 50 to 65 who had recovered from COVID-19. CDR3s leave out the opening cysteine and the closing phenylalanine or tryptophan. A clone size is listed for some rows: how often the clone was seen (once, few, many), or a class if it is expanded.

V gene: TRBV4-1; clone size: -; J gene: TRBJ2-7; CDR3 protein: ASSPTSGGSSYEQY
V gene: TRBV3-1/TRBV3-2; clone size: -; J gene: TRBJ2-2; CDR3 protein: ASSGEVVNTGELF
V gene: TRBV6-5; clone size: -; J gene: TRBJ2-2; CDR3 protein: ASNPGATGELF
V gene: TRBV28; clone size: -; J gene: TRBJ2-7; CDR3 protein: ASSLSGTSGDYEQY
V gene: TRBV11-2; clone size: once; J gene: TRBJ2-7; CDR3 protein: ASSPIQGYEQY
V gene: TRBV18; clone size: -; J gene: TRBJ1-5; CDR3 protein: ASSPPGTVNQPQH
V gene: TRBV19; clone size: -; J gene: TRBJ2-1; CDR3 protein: ASGQSFSYNEQF
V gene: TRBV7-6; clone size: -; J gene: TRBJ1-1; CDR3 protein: ASSLGGPNTEAF
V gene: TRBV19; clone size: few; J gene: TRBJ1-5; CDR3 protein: ASSIESRPGTPQH
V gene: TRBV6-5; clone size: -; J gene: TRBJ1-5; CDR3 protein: ASQRGKNSNQPQH
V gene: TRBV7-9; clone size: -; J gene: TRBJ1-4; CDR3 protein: ASSLASGGSNEKLF
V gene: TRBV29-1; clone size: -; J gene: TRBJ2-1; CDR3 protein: SAGTSGGMNEQF
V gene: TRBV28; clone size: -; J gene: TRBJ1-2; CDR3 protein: ASSLYRYGYT
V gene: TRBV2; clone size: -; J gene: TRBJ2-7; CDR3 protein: ASSDTSGRPYEQY
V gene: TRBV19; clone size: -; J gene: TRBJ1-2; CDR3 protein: ASARGGKNYGYT
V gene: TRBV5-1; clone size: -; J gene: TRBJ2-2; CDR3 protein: ASSLGQGTGELF
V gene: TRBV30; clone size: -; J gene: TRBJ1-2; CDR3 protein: AWRPSRRGGDYT
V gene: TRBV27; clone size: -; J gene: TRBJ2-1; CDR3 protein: ASSRLAGATYNEQF
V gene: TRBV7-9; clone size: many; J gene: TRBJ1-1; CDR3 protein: ASSMKTGGFTEAF
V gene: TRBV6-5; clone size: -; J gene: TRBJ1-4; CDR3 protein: ASRDRTNEKLF